This T cell receptor (beta chain) derives from a study of patients and donors after allogeneic stem cell transplantation. V lost 6 bases, J lost 3 bases, and 12 bases stayed unmatched. The germline CDR1 and CDR2 sequences are DFQATT and SNEGSKA (reference sequence). The CDR3 has 15 amino acids. TCRdb processed the RT-PCR reads anew with MiXCR; each CDR3 protein has one entry. The sample shows 150,000 or so distinct CDR3 sequences, approximately 25% of them seen only once. This TCR derives from a human donor who was either an allogeneic HSCT recipient or a stem cell or donor lymphocyte infusion donor (not recorded which). It is not recorded whose cells these are; they may come from a transplant donor. What was sequenced was blood, either unsorted or a sorted T cell fraction (not recorded which). The rearrangement joins TRBV20-1 to TRBJ2-7; TRBD2 agrees at 9 bases. CDR3 in amino acids: CSATISGRGGYEQYF. The CDR3 DNA is TGCAGTGCCACCATTAGCGGGAGAGGGGGCTACGAGCAGTACTTC.